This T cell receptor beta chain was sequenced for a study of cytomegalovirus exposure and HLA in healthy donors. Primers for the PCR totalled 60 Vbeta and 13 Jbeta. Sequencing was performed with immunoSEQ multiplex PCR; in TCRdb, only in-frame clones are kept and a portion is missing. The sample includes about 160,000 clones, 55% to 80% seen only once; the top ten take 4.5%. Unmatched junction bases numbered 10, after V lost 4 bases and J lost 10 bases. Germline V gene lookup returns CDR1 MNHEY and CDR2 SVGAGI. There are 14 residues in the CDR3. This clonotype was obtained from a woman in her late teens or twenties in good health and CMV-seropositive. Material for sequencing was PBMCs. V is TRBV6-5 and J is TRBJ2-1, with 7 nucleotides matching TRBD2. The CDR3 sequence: CASSSLGLVGEQFF. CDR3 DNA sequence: TGTGCCAGCAGTTCTCTAGGACTAGTCGGGGAGCAGTTCTTC.